Listed below are T cell receptor beta chains from one sample, sequenced in a study of PD-L1 blockade in urothelial cancer. Some clones are missing from TCRdb's copy, which holds only in-frame ones; the method was immunoSEQ multiplex PCR. The repertoire holds 85,000 to 100,000 clones, 90% to 95% seen once, with over 9% in the top ten. The sample was PBMCs, taken around atezolizumab (anti-PD-L1) treatment. These receptors were obtained from a man in his 60s with urothelial cancer. Each CDR3 is given with its conserved first and last residue. A D gene is named only where the DNA matches it firmly. For some rows the clone size is stated as once, few or many, or as a class when expanded; others skip it.

CDR3 DNA | CDR3 protein | J gene | clone size | D gene | V gene | CDR3 length
TGTGCCAGCAGTGAATTTGAAGGGGCAGGATCACCCCTCCACTTT | CASSEFEGAGSPLHF | TRBJ1-6 | . | . | TRBV25-1 | 15
TGTGCCAGCACACAGGGCTTATCTGGAAACACCATATATTTT | CASTQGLSGNTIYF | TRBJ1-3 | . | . | TRBV9 | 14
TGCGCCAGCAGTCAACGAGGACTAGCGGGGGCCAGGAGAGAGCTGTTTTTT | CASSQRGLAGARRELFF | TRBJ2-2 | . | TRBD2 | TRBV23-1 | 17
TGTGCCAGTAGTCTCCAACAGGGGGGGAATTCACCCCTCCACTTT | CASSLQQGGNSPLHF | TRBJ1-6 | . | TRBD1 | TRBV19 | 15
TGTGCCAGCAGTGAATATCGGCTAGGCCCCTACGAGCAGTACTTC | CASSEYRLGPYEQYF | TRBJ2-7 | . | . | TRBV6-1 | 15
TGCAGCGCCGGGGACAGGGGCGCGCGGGGCTACACCTTC | CSAGDRGARGYTF | TRBJ1-2 | . | TRBD1 | TRBV29-1 | 13
TGCGCCAGCAGCTTTGGGACAGGGGGCAACAACGAGCAGTACTTC | CASSFGTGGNNEQYF | TRBJ2-7 | once | TRBD1 | TRBV5-1 | 15
TGCGCCAGCAGTGAGTCGTGGACAGGGGCGTACAATGAGCAGTTCTTC | CASSESWTGAYNEQFF | TRBJ2-1 | . | TRBD1 | TRBV10-1 | 16
TGTGCCAGCAGCCCCCAGACCGGGACTAGCGGTTGGCATGAGCAGTTCTTC | CASSPQTGTSGWHEQFF | TRBJ2-1 | . | TRBD2 | TRBV7-2 | 17
TGTGCCAGCAGCAGGGGGGGAGGGGGATTTGAGCAGTTCTTC | CASSRGGGGFEQFF | TRBJ2-1 | . | . | TRBV5-4 | 14
TGTGCCAGCAGCACCAAGACTAGCGGGAGGAGCGATGAGCAGTTCTTC | CASSTKTSGRSDEQFF | TRBJ2-1 | . | TRBD2 | TRBV9 | 16
TGTGCTAGTGGTTTGCAGGGGGGCCACGAGCAGTACTTC | CASGLQGGHEQYF | TRBJ2-7 | few | . | TRBV12-5 | 13
TGTGCCAGCAGCTTAACCGGACAGGCGGAAGGTGGCTACACCTTC | CASSLTGQAEGGYTF | TRBJ1-2 | . | TRBD1 | TRBV7-3 | 15
TGTGCCAGCAGCTTAGCTCGTACTAGCGGGGGGGCCGGTGGGAATGAGCAGTTCTTC | CASSLARTSGGAGGNEQFF | TRBJ2-1 | . | TRBD2 | TRBV7-2 | 19
TGTGCCAGCTCACCTGTTGCGGGAGGGCCCCGCAATGAGCAGTTCTTC | CASSPVAGGPRNEQFF | TRBJ2-1 | . | TRBD2 | TRBV18 | 16
TGTGCCAGCAGTGCCTGGGGGGGGGACCAGCCCCAGCATTTT | CASSAWGGDQPQHF | TRBJ1-5 | . | . | TRBV2 | 14
TGTGCCAGCAGTTCAGGGGAGGGTTATCAGCCCCAGCATTTT | CASSSGEGYQPQHF | TRBJ1-5 | . | . | TRBV2 | 14
TGTGCCAGCAGCTCGTACGGGGGGACTCCGAACACCGGGGAGCTGTTTTTT | CASSSYGGTPNTGELFF | TRBJ2-2 | few | TRBD2 | TRBV7-3 | 17
TGCGCCAGCAGCTTGAACAGGGGGCTATCCTACGAGCAGTACTTC | CASSLNRGLSYEQYF | TRBJ2-7 | . | TRBD1 | TRBV5-1 | 15
TGTGCCAGCAGCGTAGGTGGGGGAGGGAACTCTGGAAACACCATATATTTT | CASSVGGGGNSGNTIYF | TRBJ1-3 | . | . | TRBV9 | 17
TGTGCCAGCAGCCAAGGTGTACTAGCGGGAAGGTATCCCCAAGAGACCCAGTACTTC | CASSQGVLAGRYPQETQYF | TRBJ2-5 | . | TRBD2 | TRBV14 | 19
TGTGCCAGCTCATCACAGGGCGGGGGCCTGAACACCGGGGAGCTGTTTTTT | CASSSQGGGLNTGELFF | TRBJ2-2 | . | . | TRBV18 | 17
TGTGCCAGCGCAGTCACCGGACTAGCACTTGAGCAGTTCTTC | CASAVTGLALEQFF | TRBJ2-1 | . | TRBD2 | TRBV9 | 14
TGTGCCAGTAGTATAGTGGGGCATCAGCCCCAGCATTTT | CASSIVGHQPQHF | TRBJ1-5 | . | . | TRBV19 | 13
TGCGCCAGCAGCTTGGCTCGAGCTAACTATGGCTACACCTTC | CASSLARANYGYTF | TRBJ1-2 | once | . | TRBV5-1 | 14
TGCGCCAGCAGCCCCCAGCGGTCTAGCAATCAGCCCCAGCATTTT | CASSPQRSSNQPQHF | TRBJ1-5 | . | . | TRBV4-3 | 15
TGTGCCAGCAGTTCACCACTTAAGGACAGGGGGGTACGAGGTAGCAATCAGCCCCAGCATTTT | CASSSPLKDRGVRGSNQPQHF | TRBJ1-5 | . | TRBD1 | TRBV27 | 21
TGTGCCAGCAGCTTAGGGAGTCGCACTGAAGCTTTCTTT | CASSLGSRTEAFF | TRBJ1-1 | few | . | TRBV7-9 | 13
TGCGCCAGCAGCCAAGACAGAAACACTGAAGCTTTCTTT | CASSQDRNTEAFF | TRBJ1-1 | . | . | TRBV4-3 | 13
TGTGCCAGCAGTTTTACACCAATTAGCGGAAGCTCCTACAATGAGCAGTTCTTC | CASSFTPISGSSYNEQFF | TRBJ2-1 | . | . | TRBV28 | 18
TGCGCCAGCAGCAACAGCGGGACCAACACCGGGGAGCTGTTTTTT | CASSNSGTNTGELFF | TRBJ2-2 | . | TRBD2 | TRBV5-1 | 15